A selection of T cell receptor beta chains follows, all from one sample in a study of OX40 agonist ivuxolimab in advanced cancers. Clones were read by immunoSEQ multiplex PCR, and TCRdb kept only the in-frame ones, dropping some. The table lists tens of thousands of clones, approximately 89% of them singletons. The input for sequencing was CD4+ or CD8+ T cells sorted from blood, taken in a trial of the OX40 agonist ivuxolimab. The source of these receptors is an adult with an advanced solid tumor such as melanoma, head and neck, liver or kidney cancer. Both conserved end residues are part of each CDR3. A D gene is named only where the DNA matches it firmly. Not every row has a clone size; where given, it reads once, few, many or a size class.

D	V	J	size	DNA	CDR3
-	TRBV14	TRBJ1-2	-	TGTGCCAGCAGCCTCCGCCTCGGACAGACTCATGGCTACACCTTC	CASSLRLGQTHGYTF
-	TRBV6-1	TRBJ2-3	-	TGTGCCATCGGGACTCCCTCACGCACAGATACGCAGTATTTT	CAIGTPSRTDTQYF
-	TRBV6-6	TRBJ2-2	-	TGTGCCAGCAGCCCCGTGGGGGGCCGGGACACCGGGGAGCTGTTTTTT	CASSPVGGRDTGELFF
-	TRBV9	TRBJ2-1	-	TGTGCCAGCAGCTCACCCGGACCCACGGGTGAGCAGTTCTTC	CASSSPGPTGEQFF
TRBD1	TRBV19	TRBJ2-5	-	TGTGCCAGTAGTACCTTGCCACAGGGGGCACGTCCAGAGACCCAGTACTTC	CASSTLPQGARPETQYF
-	TRBV7-2	TRBJ2-2	-	TGTGCCAGCAGGACTTCGGACACCGGGGAGCTGTTTTTT	CASRTSDTGELFF
-	TRBV28	TRBJ2-7	-	TGTGCCAGCAGGTCGAGGACCTACGAGCAGTACTTC	CASRSRTYEQYF
-	TRBV13	TRBJ2-7	-	TGTGCCAGCAGCTTATCAGGCAGCTCCTACGAGCAGTACTTC	CASSLSGSSYEQYF
TRBD1	TRBV19	TRBJ1-5	-	TGTGCCAGTAGTCCAACAGGGGGAGCGGGCAATCAGCCCCAGCATTTT	CASSPTGGAGNQPQHF
-	TRBV5-4	TRBJ2-7	-	TGTGCCAGCAGCTTGGGCGGGCCAAGCTCCTACGAGCAGTACTTC	CASSLGGPSSYEQYF
-	TRBV30	TRBJ1-5	few	TGTGCCTGGGGTGGACAGACTAGCAATCAGCCCCAGCATTTT	CAWGGQTSNQPQHF
TRBD2	TRBV10-1	TRBJ2-1	-	TGCGCCAGCAGTGAGTCGAAGGGAGGACTAGCGGGTTTCTTTGGAGAGCAGTTCTTC	CASSESKGGLAGFFGEQFF
TRBD1	TRBV2	TRBJ2-7	-	TGTGCCAGCAGTGTGGACAGGTACGAGCAGTACTTC	CASSVDRYEQYF
TRBD2	TRBV7-2	TRBJ2-1	-	TGTGCCAGCAGCTTAGCGGGAACTAGCGGAAACAATGAGCAGTTCTTC	CASSLAGTSGNNEQFF
-	TRBV7-2	TRBJ1-1	-	TGTGCCAGCAGCTTAGTTCTCACCGGAGCTTTCTTT	CASSLVLTGAFF
-	TRBV7-8	TRBJ2-7	-	TGTGCCAGCAGCTTAGCCCAGTCCTACGAGCAGTACTTC	CASSLAQSYEQYF
TRBD1	TRBV5-1	TRBJ1-1	-	TGCGCCAGCAGCTTGGGGGACAGACGACGAGGTACTGAAGCTTTCTTT	CASSLGDRRRGTEAFF
-	TRBV30	TRBJ2-1	-	TGTGCCTGGAGTGTATTCCTTCGTGGGGAGCAGTTCTTC	CAWSVFLRGEQFF
-	TRBV5-1	TRBJ1-5	-	TGCGCCAGCAGCTTGGTAGGGGGACGGCAGCCCCAGCATTTT	CASSLVGGRQPQHF
-	TRBV19	TRBJ2-1	-	TGTGCCAGTAGTATAGATCTATCCAGGTATGAGCAGTTCTTC	CASSIDLSRYEQFF
TRBD2	TRBV4-1	TRBJ2-3	-	TGCGCCAGCAGCCTTTCCCTCTTAGCGGGAATTGGCCCAGATACGCAGTATTTT	CASSLSLLAGIGPDTQYF
-	TRBV5-6	TRBJ1-6	once	TGTGCCAGCAGCTTTTCGGCTAATTCACCCCTCCACTTT	CASSFSANSPLHF
-	TRBV14	TRBJ1-3	-	TGTGCCAGCAGCCACTTCCAGCTCAGAAACACCATATATTTT	CASSHFQLRNTIYF
-	TRBV5-1	TRBJ2-7	-	TGCGCCAGCAGCTTGGACGCAAGTTACGAGCAGTACTTC	CASSLDASYEQYF
TRBD1	TRBV19	TRBJ2-3	-	TGTGCCAGTAGCCCCCGCCCGGGACAGGGACACACAGATACGCAGTATTTT	CASSPRPGQGHTDTQYF
TRBD1	TRBV29-1	TRBJ1-1	-	TGCAGCTCTACGACAGGGGTGAACACTGAAGCTTTCTTT	CSSTTGVNTEAFF
-	TRBV7-2	TRBJ1-2	once	TGTGCCAGCAGCTTGGCAGGGACCTATGGCTACACCTTC	CASSLAGTYGYTF